This paragraph reports one TCR beta chain. Its antigen is still unknown. This entry belongs to a study of vaccination and CD4 T cells after COVID-19. For the study at large: The study drew post-COVID samples a median around 100 days after diagnosis (range 35 to 161).

Findings of the study overall: SARS-CoV-2-reactive clonotypes showed a nonsignificant median rise from around 20 to 38. It was found that, in convalescent patients, 304 of 307 vaccine-specific clones were spike mono-reactive.

At the Johns Hopkins FTIC core, DNA taken from cultured CD4+ T cells was sequenced by way of the Oncomine TCR Beta short-read assay. It was from cultured CD4+ T cells that genomic DNA was extracted. TCRdb reprocessed the PCR reads via MiXCR and lists one record per CDR3 protein. The sample has around 26,000 distinct CDR3 sequences, 64% seen once; the top ten hold roughly 5%. Regarding treatment: roughly 10-day PBMC culture with coronavirus spike peptide pools or control peptides (ViraFEST assay). Trimming removed 6 bases from V and 2 bases from J, with 11 bases in between. CDR1 is DFQATT and CDR2 is SNEGSKA in the germline V gene (reference sequence). The CDR3 loop spans 13 amino acids.

This rearrangement joins TRBV20-1 to TRBJ1-5; D gene unclear. The TCR was taken from a human donor who had recovered from COVID-19. The sequenced sample consisted of CD4+ T cells from blood, cultured in vitro. The CDR3 reads CSAPRGGNQPQHF. CDR3 in DNA: TGCAGTGCCCCCCGGGGTGGCAATCAGCCCCAGCATTTT.